Detailed here is one T cell receptor beta chain. Its matching antigen is unknown. This sample was taken from a study of T cell responses to AZD1222 COVID-19 vaccine. Points from the study as a whole: Across the whole spike, CD4 TCRs peaked at regions 160-218 and 743-854. Donors were largely white British and mainly female; clonal diversity was possibly underestimated.

The CDR3 is 15 residues long. The germline V gene has CDR1 MDHEN and CDR2 SYDVKM. V shed 5 bases and J 2 bases; nucleotides not matched to a gene: 6. The assay was immunoSEQ multiplex PCR, and TCRdb's table has in-frame clones only and misses some. Among around 52,000 clones listed, around 88% were seen once. The origin of this receptor is an adult in good health. The J gene is TRBJ1-5, the V gene TRBV28, with 7 positions matching TRBD1. The source was peripheral blood, collected on day 0 of AZD1222 vaccination. CDR3 nucleotide sequence: TGTGCCAGCAGTCCTTCCGGGACAGGCAATCAGCCCCAGCATTTT. It encodes CASSPSGTGNQPQHF.